Below are 2 T cell receptor beta chains sequenced from a single sample in a study of CD8 T cells in ankylosing spondylitis. The study, taken as a whole, reports: Seemingly characteristic of ankylosing spondylitis blood was a TCR beta motif consisting of eight highly homologous variants.

These receptors are not linked to any known antigen. MiXCR, run by TCRdb on the 5' RACE reads, gives a single entry per CDR3 protein. The sample lists 700,000 to 850,000 distinct CDR3 sequences; 10% to 15% were seen once. The source material was blood, either unsorted or a sorted T cell fraction (not recorded which). The receptors were sampled from a male donor with ankylosing spondylitis.

This clonotype turned up a few times. CDR3 region: CASSPRLNTDTQYF. DNA of the CDR3: TGTGCCAGCAGCCCCCGGTTGAACACAGATACGCAGTATTTT. The rearrangement links TRBV11-2 to TRBJ2-3; D uncertain. This CDR3 is 14 amino acids long. CDR1 is SGHAT, CDR2 FQNNGV, per germline. The ends were cut back, 5 bases at V and 2 bases at J, with 11 bases in the middle.

This clonotype was observed a handful of times. V usage is TRBV5-8 and J usage is TRBJ1-5; TRBD1 aligns across 7 bases. The CDR3 consists of 13 residues. CDR1 and CDR2 (germline): SGHTS, YDEGEE. Trimming at V came to 6 bases and at J to 7 bases, leaving 7 bases not matched to a gene. The CDR3 region is CASTGQELQPQHF. The CDR3 DNA reads TGTGCCAGCACCGGACAGGAGCTCCAGCCCCAGCATTTT.